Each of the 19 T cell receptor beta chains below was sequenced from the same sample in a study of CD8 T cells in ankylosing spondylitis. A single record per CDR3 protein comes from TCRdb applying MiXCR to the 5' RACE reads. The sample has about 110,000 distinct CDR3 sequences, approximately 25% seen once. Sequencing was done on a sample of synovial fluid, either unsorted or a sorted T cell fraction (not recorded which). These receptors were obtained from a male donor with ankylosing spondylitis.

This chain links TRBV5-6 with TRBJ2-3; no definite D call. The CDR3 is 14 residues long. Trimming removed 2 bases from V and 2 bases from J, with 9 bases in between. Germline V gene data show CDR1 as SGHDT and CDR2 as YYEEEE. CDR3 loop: CASSFKQFTDTQYF. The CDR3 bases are TGTGCCAGCAGCTTTAAACAGTTCACAGATACGCAGTATTTT. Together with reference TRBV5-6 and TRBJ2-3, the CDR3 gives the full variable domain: DAGVTQSPTHLIKTRGQQVTLRCSPKSGHDTVSWYQQALGQGPQFIFQYYEEEERQRGNFPDRFSGHQFPNYSSELNVNALLLGDSALYLCASSFKQFTDTQYFGPGTRLTVL.

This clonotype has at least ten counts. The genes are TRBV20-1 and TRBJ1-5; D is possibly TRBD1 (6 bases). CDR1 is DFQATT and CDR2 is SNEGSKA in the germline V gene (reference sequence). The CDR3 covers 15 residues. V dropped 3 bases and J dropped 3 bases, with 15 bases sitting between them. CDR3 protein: CSASTGRGYNQPQHF. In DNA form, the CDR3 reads TGCAGTGCTAGCACGGGCAGGGGTTACAATCAGCCCCAGCATTTT.

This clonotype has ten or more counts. The CDR3 protein is CSAGGLAGVGTGELFF. In DNA, the CDR3 is TGCAGTGCTGGCGGACTAGCGGGAGTAGGCACCGGGGAGCTGTTTTTT. The V and J genes are TRBV20-1 and TRBJ2-2, with TRBD2 matching over 13 bases. Trimming took 5 bases from V and 4 from J; bases not matched to a gene: 7. Germline loops: CDR1 DFQATT, CDR2 SNEGSKA (reference sequence). The CDR3 consists of 16 residues.

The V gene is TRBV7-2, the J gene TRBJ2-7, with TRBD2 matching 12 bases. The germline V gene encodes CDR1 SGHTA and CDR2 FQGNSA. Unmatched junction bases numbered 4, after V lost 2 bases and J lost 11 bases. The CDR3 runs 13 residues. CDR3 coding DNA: TGTGCCAGCAGCTTACTAGCGGGAGGGCCTGAGTACTTC. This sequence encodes CASSLLAGGPEYF.

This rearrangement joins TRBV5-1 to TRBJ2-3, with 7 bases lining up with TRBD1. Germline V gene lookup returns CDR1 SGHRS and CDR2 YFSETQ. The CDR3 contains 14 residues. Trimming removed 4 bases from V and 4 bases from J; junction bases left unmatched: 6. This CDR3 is CASSLEGAADTQYF. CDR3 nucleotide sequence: TGCGCCAGCAGCCTAGAGGGGGCTGCAGATACGCAGTATTTT.

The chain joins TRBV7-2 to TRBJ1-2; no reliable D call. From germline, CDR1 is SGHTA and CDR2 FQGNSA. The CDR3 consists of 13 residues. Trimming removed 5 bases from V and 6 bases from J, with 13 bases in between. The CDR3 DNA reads TGTGCCAGCAGCCCCGTCAGGACGGATGGCTACACCTTC. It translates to CASSPVRTDGYTF.

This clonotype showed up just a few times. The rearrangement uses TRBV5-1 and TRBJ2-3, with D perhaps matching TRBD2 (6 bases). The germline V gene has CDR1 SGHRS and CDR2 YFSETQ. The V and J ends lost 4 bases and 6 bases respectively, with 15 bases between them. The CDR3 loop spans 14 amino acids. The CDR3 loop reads CASSAGGTRDTQYF. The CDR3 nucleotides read TGCGCCAGCAGCGCCGGCGGGACCCGCGATACGCAGTATTTT.

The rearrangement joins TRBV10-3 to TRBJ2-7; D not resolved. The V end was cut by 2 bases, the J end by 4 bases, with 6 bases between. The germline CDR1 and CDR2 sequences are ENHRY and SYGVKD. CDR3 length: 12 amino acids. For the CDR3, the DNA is TGTGCCATCAGTGAGAGCGCATACGAGCAGTACTTC. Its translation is CAISESAYEQYF.

The chain's CDR3 is CASSQENSGANVLTF. For the CDR3, the DNA is TGTGCCAGCAGCCAAGAAAACTCTGGGGCCAACGTCCTGACTTTC. J is TRBJ2-6 and V is TRBV3-1; D is ambiguous. The CDR3 extends over 15 amino acids. The V gene lost 0 bases and the J gene lost 0 bases, with 3 bases spanning the gap. Germline CDR1 LGHDT, CDR2 YNNKEL (reference sequence). The full variable domain, in which reference TRBV3-1 and TRBJ2-6 provide the parts outside the CDR3, is DTAVSQTPKYLVTQMGNDKSIKCEQNLGHDTMYWYKQDSKKFLKIMFSYNNKELIINETVPNRFSPKSPDKAHLNLHINSLELGDSAVYFCASSQENSGANVLTFGAGSRLTVL.

CDR3 residues: CATGLAGLSANNEQFF. CDR3 in DNA: TGTGCCACAGGACTAGCGGGTCTGTCGGCAAACAATGAGCAGTTCTTC. The chain joins TRBV2 to TRBJ2-1; TRBD2 matches 11 bases. From germline, CDR1 is SNHLY and CDR2 FYNNEI. This CDR3 spans 16 amino acids. The trim removed 10 bases at V and 5 bases at J, leaving 13 bases unmatched. The full variable domain, with the rest looked up from reference TRBV2 and TRBJ2-1, is EPEVTQTPSHQVTQMGQEVILRCVPISNHLYFYWYRQILGQKVEFLVSFYNNEISEKSEIFDDQFSVERPDGSNFTLKIRSTKLEDSAMYFCATGLAGLSANNEQFFGPGTRLTVL.

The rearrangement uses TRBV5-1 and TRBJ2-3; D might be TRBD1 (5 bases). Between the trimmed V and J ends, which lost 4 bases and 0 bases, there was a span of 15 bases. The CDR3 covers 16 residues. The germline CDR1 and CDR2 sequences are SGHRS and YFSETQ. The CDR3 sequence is CASSPDSVLSTDTQYF. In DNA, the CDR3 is TGCGCCAGCAGCCCCGACAGCGTACTTAGCACAGATACGCAGTATTTT.

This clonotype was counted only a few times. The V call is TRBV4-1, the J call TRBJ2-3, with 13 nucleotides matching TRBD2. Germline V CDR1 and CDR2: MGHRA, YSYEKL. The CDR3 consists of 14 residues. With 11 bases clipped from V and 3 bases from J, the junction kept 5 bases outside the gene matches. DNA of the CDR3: TGCGCCTCCCGGACTAGCGGGAGAACAGATACGCAGTATTTT. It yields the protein CASRTSGRTDTQYF.

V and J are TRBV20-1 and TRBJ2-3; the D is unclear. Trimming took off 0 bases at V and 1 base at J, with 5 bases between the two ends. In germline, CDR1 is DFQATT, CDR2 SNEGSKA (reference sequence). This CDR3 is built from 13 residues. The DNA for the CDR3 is TGCAGTGCTAGAGATCCCGGCACAGATACGCAGTATTTT. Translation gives CSARDPGTDTQYF.

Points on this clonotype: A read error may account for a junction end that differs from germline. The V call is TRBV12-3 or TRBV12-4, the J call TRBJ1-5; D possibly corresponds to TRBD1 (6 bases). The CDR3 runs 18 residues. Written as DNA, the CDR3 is TGTGCCATCAGTTTAGGGGGGCAGGTCCTCTATAGCAATCAGCCCCAGCATTTT. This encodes CAISLGGQVLYSNQPQHF.

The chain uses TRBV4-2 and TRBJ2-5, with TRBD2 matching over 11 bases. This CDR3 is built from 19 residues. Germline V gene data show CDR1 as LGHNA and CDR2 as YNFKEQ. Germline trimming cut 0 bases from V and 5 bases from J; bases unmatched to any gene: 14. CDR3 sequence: CASSQDWRRGSGREETQYF. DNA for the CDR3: TGTGCCAGCAGCCAAGATTGGAGGAGGGGTAGCGGGAGGGAGGAGACCCAGTACTTC.

The CDR3 DNA is TGTGCCAGTCATGGACATCCTAATCAGCCCCAGCATTTT. Translated: CASHGHPNQPQHF. This rearrangement joins TRBV19 to TRBJ1-5, with a tentative D call TRBD1 (5 bases). Germline-derived CDR1 and CDR2 are LNHDA and SQIVND (reference sequence). V lost 8 bases and J lost 4, with 12 bases in between. This CDR3 region has 13 residues.

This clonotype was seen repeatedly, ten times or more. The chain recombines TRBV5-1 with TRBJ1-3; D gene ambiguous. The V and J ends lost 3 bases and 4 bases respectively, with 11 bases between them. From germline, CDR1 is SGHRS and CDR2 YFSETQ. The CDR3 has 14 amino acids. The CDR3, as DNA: TGCGCCAGCAGCTCTACGCCGGGAGGAAACACCATATATTTT. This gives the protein CASSSTPGGNTIYF.

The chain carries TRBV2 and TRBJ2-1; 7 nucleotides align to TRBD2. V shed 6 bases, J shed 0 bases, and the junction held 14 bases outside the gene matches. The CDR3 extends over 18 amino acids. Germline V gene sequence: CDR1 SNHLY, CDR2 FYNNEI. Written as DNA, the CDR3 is TGTGCCAGCAGCCTCTTCGGTAGCGGGTTAAGCTCCTACAATGAGCAGTTCTTC. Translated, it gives CASSLFGSGLSSYNEQFF.

The chain's CDR3 is CASSSSQGVEQYV. In nucleotides, the CDR3 is TGTGCCAGCAGTTCCTCTCAGGGAGTCGAGCAGTACGTC. The chain is built from TRBV27 and TRBJ2-7; D might be TRBD1 or TRBD2, each matching 5 bases. This CDR3 is built from 13 residues. CDR1 and CDR2 (germline): MNHEY, SMNVEV (reference sequence). Trimming left V 4 bases short and J 6 bases short, with 13 bases between.